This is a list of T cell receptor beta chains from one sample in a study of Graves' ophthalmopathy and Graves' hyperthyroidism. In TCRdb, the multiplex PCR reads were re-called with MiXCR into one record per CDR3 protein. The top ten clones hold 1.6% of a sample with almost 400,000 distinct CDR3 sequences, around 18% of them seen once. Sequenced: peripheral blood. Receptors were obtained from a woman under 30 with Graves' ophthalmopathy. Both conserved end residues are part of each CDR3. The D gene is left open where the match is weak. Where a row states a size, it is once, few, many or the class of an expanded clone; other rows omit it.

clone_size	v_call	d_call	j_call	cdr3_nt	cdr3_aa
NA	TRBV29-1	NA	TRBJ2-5	TGCAGCGTTGTCCCCGCACAAGAGACCCAGTACTTC	CSVVPAQETQYF
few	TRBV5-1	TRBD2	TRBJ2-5	TGCGCCAGCAGCTTGTTGCGGGGGGCAATGGAGACCCAGTACTTC	CASSLLRGAMETQYF
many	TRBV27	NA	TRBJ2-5	TGTGCCAGCAGTTTATCCGCCGGGGACCAAGAGACCCAGTACTTC	CASSLSAGDQETQYF
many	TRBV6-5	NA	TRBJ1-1	TGTGCCAGCAGTTACCGAGGGGATAACACTGAAGCTTTCTTT	CASSYRGDNTEAFF
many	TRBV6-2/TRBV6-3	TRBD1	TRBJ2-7	TGTGCCAGCAGTCGCGGGGACAGGGTCTCCTACGAGCAGTACTTC	CASSRGDRVSYEQYF
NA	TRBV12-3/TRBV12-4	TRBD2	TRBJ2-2	TGTGCCAGCAGTTGGGGGACTAGCGGAACCACCGGGGAGCTGTTTTTT	CASSWGTSGTTGELFF
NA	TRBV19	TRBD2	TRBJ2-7	TGTGCCAGTAGTATAGCCCCCGGGACTAGCGGGAGGTACGAGCAGTACTTC	CASSIAPGTSGRYEQYF
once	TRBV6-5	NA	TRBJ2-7	TGTGCCAGAAGTTACTCGGTAGGGACACCCTACGAGCAGTACTTC	CARSYSVGTPYEQYF
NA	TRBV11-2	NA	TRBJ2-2	TGTGCCAGCAGCTTAAGGTCTTTACGGGAGAGAGGCGGGGAGCTGTTTTTT	CASSLRSLRERGGELFF
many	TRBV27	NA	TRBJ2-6	TGTGCCAGCAAGGCGGAACCCTCTGGGGCCAACGTCCTGACTTTC	CASKAEPSGANVLTF
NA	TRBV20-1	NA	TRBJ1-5	TGCAGTGCTAGAACAGGGTTCGGACAGCCCCAGCATTTT	CSARTGFGQPQHF
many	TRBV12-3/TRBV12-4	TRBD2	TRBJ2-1	TGTGCCAGCAGTTTTGGGGCTAGCGGGAGACCCACCTACAATGAGCAGTTCTTC	CASSFGASGRPTYNEQFF
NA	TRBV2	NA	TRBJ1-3	TGTGCCAGCAGCAACCAGGGGACTGGAAACACCATATATTTT	CASSNQGTGNTIYF
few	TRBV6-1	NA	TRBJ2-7	TGTGCCAGCAGTGGGACACCCTCCTACGAGCAGTACTTC	CASSGTPSYEQYF
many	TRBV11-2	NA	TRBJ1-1	TGTGCCAGCAGCTTAGGTCGGGCGACGCTGAACACTGAAGCTTTCTTT	CASSLGRATLNTEAFF
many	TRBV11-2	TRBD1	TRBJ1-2	TGTGCCAGCATCCCCAGGGGGGCCACTTTGGCCCACTATGGCTACACCTTC	CASIPRGATLAHYGYTF
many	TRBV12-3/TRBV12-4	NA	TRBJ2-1	TGTGCCAGCAGTTTCCGAATTTCCTACAATGAGCAGTTCTTC	CASSFRISYNEQFF
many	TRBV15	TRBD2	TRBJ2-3	TGTGCCACCAGCCCTCGGACTAGCGGGAGGTCTGGAACAGATACGCAGTATTTT	CATSPRTSGRSGTDTQYF
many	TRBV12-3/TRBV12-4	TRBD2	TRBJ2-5	TGTGCCAGCAGTTCCGGGACTAGCGGGGTCCAAGAGACCCAGTACTTC	CASSSGTSGVQETQYF
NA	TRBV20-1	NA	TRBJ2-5	TGCAGTGCTGGGCAGGGCGGCGAGACCCAGTACTTC	CSAGQGGETQYF
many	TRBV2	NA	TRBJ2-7	TGTGCCAGCATCAGTGGAGGTTCTAGGGACGAGCAGTACTTC	CASISGGSRDEQYF
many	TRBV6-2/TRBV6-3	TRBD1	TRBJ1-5	TGTGCCAGCAGAACCGGGACAGGGAATCAGCCCCAGCATTTT	CASRTGTGNQPQHF